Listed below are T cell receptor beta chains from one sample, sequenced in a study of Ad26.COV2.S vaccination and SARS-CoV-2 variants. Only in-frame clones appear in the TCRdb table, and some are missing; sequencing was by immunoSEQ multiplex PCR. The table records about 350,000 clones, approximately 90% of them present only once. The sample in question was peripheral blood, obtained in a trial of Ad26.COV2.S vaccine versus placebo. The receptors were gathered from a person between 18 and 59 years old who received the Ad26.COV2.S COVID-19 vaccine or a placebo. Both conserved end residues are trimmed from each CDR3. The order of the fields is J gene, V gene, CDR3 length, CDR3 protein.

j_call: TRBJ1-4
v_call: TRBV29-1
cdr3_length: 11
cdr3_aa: SVGQGLNEKLF

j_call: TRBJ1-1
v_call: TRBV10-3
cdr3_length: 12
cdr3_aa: AISPGQTNTEAF

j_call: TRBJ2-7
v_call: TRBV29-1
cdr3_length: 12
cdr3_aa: SVEESRDSYEQY

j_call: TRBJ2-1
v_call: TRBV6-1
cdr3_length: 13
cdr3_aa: ASSEIAGGYNEQF

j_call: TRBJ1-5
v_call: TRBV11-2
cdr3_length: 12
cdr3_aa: ASSPAGAGQPQH

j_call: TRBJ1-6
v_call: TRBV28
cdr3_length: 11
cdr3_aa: ASARTVNSPLH

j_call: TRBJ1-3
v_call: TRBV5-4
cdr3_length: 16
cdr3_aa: ASSSEPKDGYSGNTIY

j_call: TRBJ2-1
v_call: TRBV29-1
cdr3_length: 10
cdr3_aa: SVVAGGNEQF

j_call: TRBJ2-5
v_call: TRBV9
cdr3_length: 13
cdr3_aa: ASSPDRAPSETQY

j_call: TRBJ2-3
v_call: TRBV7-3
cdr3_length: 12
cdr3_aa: ASSREAGVSTQY

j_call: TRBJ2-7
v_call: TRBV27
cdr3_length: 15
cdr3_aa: ASSLSGTSALYDEQY

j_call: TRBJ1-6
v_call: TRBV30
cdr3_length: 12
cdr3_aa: AWRTTGWRSPLH

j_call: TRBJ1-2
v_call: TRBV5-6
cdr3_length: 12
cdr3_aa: ASSRDRSNYGYT

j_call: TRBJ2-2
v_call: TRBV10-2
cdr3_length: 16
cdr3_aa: ASNRATVGLAATGELF

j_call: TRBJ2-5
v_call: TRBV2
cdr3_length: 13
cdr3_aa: ASSEMGVIMGSQY

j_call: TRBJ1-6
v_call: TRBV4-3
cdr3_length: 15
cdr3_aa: ASSQDPPRGMNSPLH

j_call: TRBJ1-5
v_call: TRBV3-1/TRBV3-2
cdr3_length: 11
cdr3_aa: ASSQGVNQPQH

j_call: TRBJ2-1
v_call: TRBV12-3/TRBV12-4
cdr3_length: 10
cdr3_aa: ASRRVNNEQF

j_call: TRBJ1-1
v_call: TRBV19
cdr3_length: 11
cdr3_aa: ASTRRGWTEAF

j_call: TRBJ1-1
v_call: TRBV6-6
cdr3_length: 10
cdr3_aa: ASTDRNTEAF

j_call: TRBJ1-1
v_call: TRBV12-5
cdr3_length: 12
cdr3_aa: ASGSGGDFTEAF

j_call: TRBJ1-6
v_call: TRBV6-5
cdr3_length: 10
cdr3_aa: ASSWRGNPLH

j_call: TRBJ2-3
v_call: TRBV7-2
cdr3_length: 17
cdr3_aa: ASIDGTSGGVRPTDTQY

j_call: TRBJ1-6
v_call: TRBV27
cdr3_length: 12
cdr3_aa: ASSKGTGTAPLH

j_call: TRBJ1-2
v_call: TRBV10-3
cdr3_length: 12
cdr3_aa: ATGTAGANYGYT

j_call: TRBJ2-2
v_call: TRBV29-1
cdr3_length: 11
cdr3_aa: SVAETRTGELF

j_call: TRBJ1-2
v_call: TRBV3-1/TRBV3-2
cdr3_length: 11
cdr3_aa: ASSQGHNYGYT

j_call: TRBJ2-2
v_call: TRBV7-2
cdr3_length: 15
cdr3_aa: ASSLYGGTGYTGELF

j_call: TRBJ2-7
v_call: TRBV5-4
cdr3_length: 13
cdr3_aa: ASSLEQNWHYEQY

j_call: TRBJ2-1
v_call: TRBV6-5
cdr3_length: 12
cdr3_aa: ASSGTSSYNEQF

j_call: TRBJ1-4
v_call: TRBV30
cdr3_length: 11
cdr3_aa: AWAGGFNEKLF

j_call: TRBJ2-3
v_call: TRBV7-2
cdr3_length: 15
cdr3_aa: ASSLGPRKSASDTQY

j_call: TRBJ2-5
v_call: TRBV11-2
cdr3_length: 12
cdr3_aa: ASSPFQIGETQY

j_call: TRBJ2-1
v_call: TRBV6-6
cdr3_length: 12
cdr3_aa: ASTHPAVGATQF

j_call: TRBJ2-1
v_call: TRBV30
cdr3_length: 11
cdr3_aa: AWSLGSGSEQF

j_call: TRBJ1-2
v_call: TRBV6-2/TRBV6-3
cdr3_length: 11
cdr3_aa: ASSSTELYGYT

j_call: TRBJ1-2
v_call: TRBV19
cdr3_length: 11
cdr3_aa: ASRPEGAYGYT

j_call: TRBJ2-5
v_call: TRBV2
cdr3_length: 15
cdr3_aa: ASSQDRLAGPAGTQY

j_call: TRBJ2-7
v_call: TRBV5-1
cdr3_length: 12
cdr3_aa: ASSLGSISYEQY

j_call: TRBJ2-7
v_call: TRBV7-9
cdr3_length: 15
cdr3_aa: ASSFFSGEGASYEQY

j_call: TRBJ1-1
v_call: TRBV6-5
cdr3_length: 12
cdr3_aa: ASSPLGQNTEAF

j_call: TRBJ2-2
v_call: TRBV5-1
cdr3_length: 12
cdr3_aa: ASLEGANTGELF